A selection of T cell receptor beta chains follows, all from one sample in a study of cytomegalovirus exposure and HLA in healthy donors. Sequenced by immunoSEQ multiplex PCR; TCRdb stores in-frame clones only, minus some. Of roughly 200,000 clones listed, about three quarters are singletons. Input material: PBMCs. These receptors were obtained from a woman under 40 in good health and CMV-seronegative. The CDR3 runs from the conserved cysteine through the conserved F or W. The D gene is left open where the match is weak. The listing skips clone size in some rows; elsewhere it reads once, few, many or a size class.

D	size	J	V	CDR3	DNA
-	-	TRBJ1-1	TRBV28	CASREVLNTEAFF	TGTGCCAGCAGGGAGGTTCTGAACACTGAAGCTTTCTTT
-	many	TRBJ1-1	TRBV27	CASSLGQVNTEAFF	TGTGCCAGCAGTTTAGGGCAGGTCAACACTGAAGCTTTCTTT
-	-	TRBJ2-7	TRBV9	CASSVGDTSSYEQYF	TGTGCCAGCAGCGTAGGTGACACGAGCTCCTACGAGCAGTACTTC
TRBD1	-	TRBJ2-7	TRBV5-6	CASSPYPGQIYEQYF	TGTGCCAGCAGCCCGTATCCGGGACAGATCTACGAGCAGTACTTC
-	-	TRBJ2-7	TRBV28	CASSFVGRSYEQYF	TGTGCCAGCAGTTTCGTGGGGCGCTCCTACGAGCAGTACTTC
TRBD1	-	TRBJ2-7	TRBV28	CASNSRTGGSYEQYF	TGTGCCAGCAATTCCCGGACAGGGGGCTCCTACGAGCAGTACTTC
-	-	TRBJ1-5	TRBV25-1	CASSEFGGSNQPQHF	TGTGCCAGCAGTGAATTCGGGGGGAGCAATCAGCCCCAGCATTTT
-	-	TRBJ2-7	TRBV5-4	CASSRGGQGNEQYF	TGTGCCAGCAGCCGGGGCGGGCAGGGGAACGAGCAGTACTTC
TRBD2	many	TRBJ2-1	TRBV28	CASSPTPGGRLAGGPPYSYNEQFF	TGTGCCAGCAGCCCGACGCCCGGGGGAAGACTAGCGGGGGGACCCCCCTACTCCTACAATGAGCAGTTCTTC
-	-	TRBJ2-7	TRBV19	CASSMGNRVLGEQYF	TGTGCCAGTAGTATGGGGAACAGGGTTCTGGGGGAGCAGTACTTC
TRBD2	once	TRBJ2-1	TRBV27	CASSQGSGTSGRAPNEQFF	TGTGCCAGCAGTCAAGGATCCGGGACTAGCGGGAGGGCCCCCAATGAGCAGTTCTTC
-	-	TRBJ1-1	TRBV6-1	CASSEAHRVTEAFF	TGTGCCAGCAGTGAAGCCCACAGGGTCACTGAAGCTTTCTTT
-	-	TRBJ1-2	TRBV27	CASSQGDIRGYTF	TGTGCCAGCAGTCAAGGGGACATCCGGGGCTACACCTTC
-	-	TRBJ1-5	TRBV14	CASSFVHQPQHF	TGTGCCAGCAGTTTCGTCCATCAGCCCCAGCATTTT
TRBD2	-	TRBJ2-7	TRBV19	CASSRGLAGYEQYF	TGTGCCAGTAGTAGGGGACTAGCGGGCTACGAGCAGTACTTC
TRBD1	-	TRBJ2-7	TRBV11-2	CASSLGQGVSYEQYF	TGTGCCAGCAGCTTAGGACAGGGTGTCTCCTACGAGCAGTACTTC
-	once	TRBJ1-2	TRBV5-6	CASSFGRGNYGYTF	TGTGCCAGCAGCTTTGGCAGGGGAAACTATGGCTACACCTTC
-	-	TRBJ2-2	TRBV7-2	CASSSGGTGELFF	TGTGCCAGCAGTTCAGGGGGGACGGGGGAGCTGTTTTTT
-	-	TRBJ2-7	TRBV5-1	CASSLWLAGNTYEQYF	TGCGCCAGCAGCTTATGGCTAGCCGGGAATACCTACGAGCAGTACTTC
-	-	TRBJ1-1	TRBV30	CAWSSGLYQEAFF	TGTGCCTGGAGTAGCGGACTTTACCAAGAAGCTTTCTTT
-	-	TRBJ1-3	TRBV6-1	CASLTESGNTIYF	TGTGCCAGCCTGACAGAGTCTGGAAACACCATATATTTT
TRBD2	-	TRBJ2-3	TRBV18	CASSFTSGAADTQYF	TGTGCCAGCTCATTCACTAGCGGGGCGGCAGATACGCAGTATTTT
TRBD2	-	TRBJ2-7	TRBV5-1	CASSTGTSGSYEQYF	TGCGCCAGCAGCACCGGGACTAGCGGCTCCTACGAGCAGTACTTC
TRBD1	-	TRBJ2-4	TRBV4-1	CASSQPTGLNIQYF	TGCGCCAGCAGCCAACCGACAGGGTTAAACATTCAGTACTTC
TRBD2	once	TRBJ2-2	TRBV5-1	CASTPGGASGGPNTGELFF	TGCGCCAGCACCCCAGGGGGGGCTAGCGGGGGCCCGAACACCGGGGAGCTGTTTTTT
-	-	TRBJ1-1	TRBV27	CASSFPSRRGVLGTEAFF	TGTGCCAGCAGTTTCCCCTCCAGACGGGGGGTTTTAGGCACTGAAGCTTTCTTT
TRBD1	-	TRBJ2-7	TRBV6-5	CASRSEDRLDYEQYF	TGTGCCAGCAGATCCGAGGACAGGCTAGACTACGAGCAGTACTTC
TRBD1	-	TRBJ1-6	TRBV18	CASSLPPGQVNSPLHF	TGTGCCAGCTCACTTCCCCCAGGACAGGTCAATTCACCCCTCCACTTT
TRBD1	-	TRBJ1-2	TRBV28	CASSVYTGGSGYTF	TGTGCCAGCAGCGTGTATACAGGGGGTAGTGGCTACACCTTC
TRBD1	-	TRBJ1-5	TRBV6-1	CASSEVLYRDRGSQPQHF	TGTGCCAGCAGTGAGGTATTATACCGGGACAGGGGATCTCAGCCCCAGCATTTT
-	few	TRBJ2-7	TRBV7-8	CASSLLESYEQYF	TGTGCCAGCAGCTTATTAGAATCCTACGAGCAGTACTTC
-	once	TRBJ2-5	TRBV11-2	CASTFGGQETQYF	TGTGCCAGCACCTTCGGGGGCCAAGAGACCCAGTACTTC
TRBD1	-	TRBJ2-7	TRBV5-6	CASSTTGGNSYEQYF	TGTGCCAGCAGCACGACAGGGGGAAACTCCTACGAGCAGTACTTC
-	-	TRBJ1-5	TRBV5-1	CASSPEGGNQPQHF	TGCGCCAGCAGCCCGGAGGGGGGGAATCAGCCCCAGCATTTT
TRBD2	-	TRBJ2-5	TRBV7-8	CASSLPSAGGGQETQYF	TGTGCCAGCAGCTTACCGTCAGCGGGAGGGGGCCAAGAGACCCAGTACTTC
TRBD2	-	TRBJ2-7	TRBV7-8	CASSWGGLAGDHEQYF	TGTGCCAGCAGCTGGGGGGGACTAGCGGGAGACCACGAGCAGTACTTC
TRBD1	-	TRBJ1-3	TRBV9	CASSLEGQGEGSGNTIYF	TGTGCCAGCAGCCTCGAGGGACAGGGTGAAGGATCTGGAAACACCATATATTTT
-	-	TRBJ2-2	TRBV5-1	CASSSIFRDTGELFF	TGCGCCAGCAGTTCAATATTCCGGGACACCGGGGAGCTGTTTTTT
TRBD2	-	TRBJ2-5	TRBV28	CASRTSGGRETQYF	TGTGCCAGCCGGACTAGCGGGGGGCGAGAGACCCAGTACTTC
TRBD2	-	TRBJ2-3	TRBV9	CASSVRAGPSGGVTQYF	TGTGCCAGCAGCGTGAGGGCAGGGCCTAGCGGTGGGGTTACGCAGTATTTT
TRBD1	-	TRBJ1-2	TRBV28	CASSFPEGQGAHGYTF	TGTGCCAGCAGTTTCCCAGAGGGACAGGGGGCTCATGGCTACACCTTC
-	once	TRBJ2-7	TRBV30	CAWNRAYEQYF	TGTGCCTGGAACAGGGCCTACGAGCAGTACTTC
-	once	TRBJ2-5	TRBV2	CASKQLETQYF	TGTGCCAGCAAACAGCTGGAGACCCAGTACTTC
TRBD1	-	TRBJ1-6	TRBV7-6	CASSLGSTGGSPLHF	TGTGCCAGCAGCTTAGGGTCGACAGGGGGTTCACCCCTCCACTTT
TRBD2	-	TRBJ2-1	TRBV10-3	CAPIGEGASSNEQFF	TGTGCCCCCATCGGGGAGGGAGCTTCTTCCAATGAGCAGTTCTTC
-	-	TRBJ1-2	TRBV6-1	CASSATGLGGTYGYTF	TGTGCCAGCAGTGCAACGGGCCTCGGGGGTACTTATGGCTACACCTTC
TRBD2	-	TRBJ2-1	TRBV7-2	CASSLALLAGEFYNEQFF	TGTGCCAGCAGCTTAGCACTTCTAGCGGGAGAATTCTACAATGAGCAGTTCTTC
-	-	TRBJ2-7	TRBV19	CASSLAAGEQYF	TGTGCCAGTAGTTTGGCCGCCGGGGAGCAGTACTTC
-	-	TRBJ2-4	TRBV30	CAWGPPGNKNIQYF	TGTGCCTGGGGCCCTCCGGGGAACAAAAACATTCAGTACTTC
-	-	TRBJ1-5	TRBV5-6	CASSLAGGALLNQPQHF	TGTGCCAGCAGCTTGGCTGGGGGGGCGCTTCTCAATCAGCCCCAGCATTTT